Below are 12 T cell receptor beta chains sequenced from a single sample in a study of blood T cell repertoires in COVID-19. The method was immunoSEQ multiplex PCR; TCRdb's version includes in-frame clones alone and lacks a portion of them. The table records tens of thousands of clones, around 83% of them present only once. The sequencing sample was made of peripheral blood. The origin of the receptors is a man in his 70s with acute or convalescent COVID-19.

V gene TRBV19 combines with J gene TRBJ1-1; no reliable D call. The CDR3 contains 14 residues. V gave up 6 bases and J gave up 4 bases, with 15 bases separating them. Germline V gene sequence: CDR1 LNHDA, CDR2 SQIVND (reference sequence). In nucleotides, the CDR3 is TGTGCCAGTAGAACAGACCCCGGGAGCACTGAAGCTTTCTTT. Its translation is CASRTDPGSTEAFF.

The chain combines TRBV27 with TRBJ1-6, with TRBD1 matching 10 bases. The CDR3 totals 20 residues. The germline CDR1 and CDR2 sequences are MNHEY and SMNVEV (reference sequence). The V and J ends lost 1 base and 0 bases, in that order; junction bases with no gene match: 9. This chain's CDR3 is CASSLLGDRGGSSYNSPLHF. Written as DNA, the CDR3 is TGTGCCAGCAGTTTATTAGGGGACAGGGGAGGTAGCTCCTATAATTCACCCCTCCACTTT.

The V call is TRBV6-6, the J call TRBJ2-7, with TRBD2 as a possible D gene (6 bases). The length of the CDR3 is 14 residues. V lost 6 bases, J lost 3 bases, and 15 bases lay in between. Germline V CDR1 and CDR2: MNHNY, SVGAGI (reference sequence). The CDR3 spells CASSQPGRHYEQYF. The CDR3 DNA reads TGTGCCAGCAGCCAGCCCGGGAGACACTACGAGCAGTACTTC.

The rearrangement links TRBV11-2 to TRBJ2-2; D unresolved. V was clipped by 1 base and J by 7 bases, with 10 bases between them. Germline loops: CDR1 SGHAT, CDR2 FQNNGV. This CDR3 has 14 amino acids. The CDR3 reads CASSLGAYGGELFF. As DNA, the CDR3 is TGTGCCAGCAGCTTAGGGGCTTACGGCGGGGAGCTGTTTTTT.

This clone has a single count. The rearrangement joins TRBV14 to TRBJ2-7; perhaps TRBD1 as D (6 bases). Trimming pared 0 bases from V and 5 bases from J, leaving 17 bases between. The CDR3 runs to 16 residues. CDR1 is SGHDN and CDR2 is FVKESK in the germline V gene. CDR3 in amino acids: CASSQDGISPGDEQYF. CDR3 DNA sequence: TGTGCCAGCAGCCAAGATGGCATTTCCCCAGGGGACGAGCAGTACTTC.

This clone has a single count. CDR3 DNA: TGTGCCAGCAGATTACACAGGGCGGTGGGACAGCCCCAGCATTTT. The encoded protein is CASRLHRAVGQPQHF. The chain uses TRBV2 and TRBJ1-5; maybe TRBD1 (6 bases). The CDR3 contains 15 residues. The V end was cut by 6 bases, the J end by 7 bases, with 19 bases between. Germline V lookup: CDR1 SNHLY, CDR2 FYNNEI.

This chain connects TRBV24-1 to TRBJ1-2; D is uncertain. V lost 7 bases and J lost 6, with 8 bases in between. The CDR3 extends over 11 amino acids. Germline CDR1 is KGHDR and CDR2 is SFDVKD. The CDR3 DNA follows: TGTGCCACCAGGGGAGTTGATGGCTACACCTTC. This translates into CATRGVDGYTF.

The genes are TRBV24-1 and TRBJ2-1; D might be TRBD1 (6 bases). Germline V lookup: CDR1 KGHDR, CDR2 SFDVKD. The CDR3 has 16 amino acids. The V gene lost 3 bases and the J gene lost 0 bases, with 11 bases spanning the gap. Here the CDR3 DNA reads TGTGCCACCAGTGATCGGACAGATGGCTCCTACAATGAGCAGTTCTTC. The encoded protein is CATSDRTDGSYNEQFF.

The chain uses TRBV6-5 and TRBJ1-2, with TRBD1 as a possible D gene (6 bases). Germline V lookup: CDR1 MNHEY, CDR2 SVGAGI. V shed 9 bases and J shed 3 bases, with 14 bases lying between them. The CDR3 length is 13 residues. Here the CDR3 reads CASLADSDYGYTF. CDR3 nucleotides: TGTGCCAGTCTGGCGGACAGCGACTATGGCTACACCTTC.

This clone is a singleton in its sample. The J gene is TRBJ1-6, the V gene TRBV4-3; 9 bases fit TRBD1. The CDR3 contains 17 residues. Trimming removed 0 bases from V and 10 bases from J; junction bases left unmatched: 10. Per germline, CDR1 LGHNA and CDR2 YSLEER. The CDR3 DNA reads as TGCGCCAGCAGCCAAGAGTCCGGACAGGGGATAGGGTCACCCCTCCACTTT. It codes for CASSQESGQGIGSPLHF.

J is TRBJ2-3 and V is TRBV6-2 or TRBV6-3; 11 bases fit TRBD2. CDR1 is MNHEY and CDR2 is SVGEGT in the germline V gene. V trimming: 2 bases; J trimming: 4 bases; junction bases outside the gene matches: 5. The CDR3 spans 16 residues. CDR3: CASSYRGLAGSDTQYF. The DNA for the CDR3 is TGTGCCAGCAGTTACCGAGGACTAGCGGGTTCAGATACGCAGTATTTT.

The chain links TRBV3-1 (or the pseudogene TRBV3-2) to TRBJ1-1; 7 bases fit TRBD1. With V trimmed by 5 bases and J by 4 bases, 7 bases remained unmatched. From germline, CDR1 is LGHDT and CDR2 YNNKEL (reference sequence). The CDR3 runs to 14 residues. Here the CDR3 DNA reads TGTGCCAGCAGCTCCAGGGGGGCCCCCACTGAAGCTTTCTTT. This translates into CASSSRGAPTEAFF.